The rows below give T cell receptor beta chains drawn from one sample of a study of human T cells and chemical hapten exposure. TCRdb reprocessed the RACE reads with MiXCR, giving one entry per CDR3 protein. The table has about 53,000 distinct CDR3 sequences, approximately 9.9% seen once. Sequenced material: whole blood, taken in connection with sensitization to the hapten diphenylcyclopropenone (DPC). These receptors came from a man between 35 and 55 years old with alopecia areata. Some clones in this sample may be carry-over from other donors' samples. CDR3s include the opening cysteine and the closing phenylalanine or tryptophan. D genes are given only for firm matches. Clone size is shown for a subset of rows, as once, few, many or a class of expanded clone.

j_gene | abundance | d_gene | v_gene | CDR3aa | CDR3nt
TRBJ1-1 | - | - | TRBV28 | CASTPRGYTEAFF | TGTGCCAGCACCCCCCGGGGTTACACTGAAGCTTTCTTT
TRBJ1-1 | many | - | TRBV7-6 | CASSFRGNTEAFF | TGTGCCAGCAGCTTCAGGGGGAACACTGAAGCTTTCTTT
TRBJ2-2 | - | TRBD2 | TRBV28 | CASRSTSGRADGELFF | TGTGCCAGCAGAAGTACTAGCGGGAGGGCCGACGGGGAGCTGTTTTTT
TRBJ2-3 | many | TRBD2 | TRBV27 | CASTKTSKADTQYF | TGTGCCAGCACTAAGACTAGCAAGGCAGATACGCAGTATTTT
TRBJ2-5 | - | - | TRBV5-5 | CASSLFSRETQYF | TGTGCCAGCAGCTTGTTTTCTAGAGAGACCCAGTACTTC
TRBJ1-5 | few | - | TRBV28 | CASQLTGNQPQHF | TGTGCCAGCCAACTAACGGGCAATCAGCCCCAGCATTTT
TRBJ2-1 | - | - | TRBV7-2 | CASSFWDGTYNEQFF | TGTGCCAGCAGCTTCTGGGACGGGACCTACAATGAGCAGTTCTTC
TRBJ2-3 | few | - | TRBV9 | CASSATDTQYF | TGTGCCAGCAGCGCCACAGATACGCAGTATTTT
TRBJ2-1 | many | - | TRBV4-2 | CASSQESWEQFF | TGTGCCAGCAGCCAAGAAAGCTGGGAGCAGTTCTTC
TRBJ2-7 | few | - | TRBV28 | CASSFTSSYEQYF | TGTGCCAGCAGTTTCACTTCTTCCTACGAGCAGTACTTC
TRBJ2-2 | many | - | TRBV20-1 | CSAILLFANTGELFF | TGCAGTGCTATTTTGCTGTTCGCGAACACCGGGGAGCTGTTTTTT
TRBJ2-7 | many | - | TRBV7-2 | CASSSGVKAYEQYF | TGTGCCAGCAGCTCCGGGGTCAAAGCCTACGAGCAGTACTTC
TRBJ2-6 | many | TRBD1 | TRBV7-9 | CASTFGTGTSGANVLTF | TGTGCCAGCACCTTCGGGACAGGGACCTCTGGGGCCAACGTCCTGACTTTC
TRBJ2-3 | many | - | TRBV7-2 | CASSARSGDTQYF | TGTGCCAGCAGCGCCCGCTCCGGAGATACGCAGTATTTT
TRBJ1-6 | many | - | TRBV4-2 | CASSQERHSSNSPLHF | TGTGCCAGCAGCCAAGAGCGGCACAGCAGTAATTCACCCCTCCACTTT
TRBJ2-7 | few | TRBD2 | TRBV4-1 | CASSQELAGVSYEQYF | TGCGCCAGCAGCCAAGAGCTAGCGGGAGTATCCTACGAGCAGTACTTC
TRBJ2-7 | many | TRBD2 | TRBV20-1 | CSARGLAGELISYEQYF | TGCAGTGCTAGAGGGTTAGCGGGAGAATTAATATCCTACGAGCAGTACTTC
TRBJ2-7 | few | TRBD1 | TRBV9 | CASSAQGQTFEQYF | TGTGCCAGCAGCGCCCAGGGACAGACCTTTGAGCAGTACTTC
TRBJ2-1 | - | TRBD1 | TRBV6-5 | CASSSRGNSYNEQFF | TGTGCCAGCAGTTCCAGGGGGAACTCCTACAATGAGCAGTTCTTC
TRBJ2-5 | few | TRBD1 | TRBV2 | CASRGQEETQYF | TGTGCCAGCAGAGGACAGGAAGAGACCCAGTACTTC
TRBJ1-1 | - | TRBD1 | TRBV5-1 | CASSPGTGRPGTEAFF | TGCGCCAGCAGCCCTGGGACAGGGAGGCCGGGTACTGAAGCTTTCTTT
TRBJ1-1 | - | - | TRBV24-1 | CATSEDGRGGATEAFF | TGTGCCACCAGTGAGGACGGACGCGGAGGGGCCACTGAAGCTTTCTTT
TRBJ1-5 | many | - | TRBV20-1 | CSARAGMGSNQPQHF | TGCAGTGCTAGAGCAGGGATGGGCAGCAATCAGCCCCAGCATTTT
TRBJ2-7 | - | TRBD1 | TRBV28 | CASTLGTGGLEQYF | TGTGCCAGCACCTTAGGTACAGGGGGCCTCGAGCAGTACTTC
TRBJ1-4 | - | - | TRBV10-3 | CAIRASGDEKLFF | TGTGCCATCAGAGCCTCAGGAGATGAAAAACTGTTTTTT
TRBJ2-7 | many | - | TRBV5-4 | CASSFQGTPYEQYF | TGTGCCAGCAGCTTCCAGGGGACTCCCTACGAGCAGTACTTC
TRBJ2-7 | many | TRBD2 | TRBV18 | CASSPILAGAYEQYF | TGTGCCAGCTCACCAATCCTAGCGGGAGCCTACGAGCAGTACTTC
TRBJ2-1 | - | TRBD2 | TRBV5-5 | CASSLPSGKQFF | TGTGCCAGCAGCCTACCTAGCGGCAAGCAGTTCTTC
TRBJ2-3 | few | - | TRBV7-2 | CASSAPTDTQYF | TGTGCCAGCAGCGCCCCCACAGATACGCAGTATTTT
TRBJ2-3 | many | TRBD2 | TRBV20-1 | CSARGTSGTDTQYF | TGCAGTGCTAGAGGTACTAGCGGCACAGATACGCAGTATTTT
TRBJ2-2 | - | - | TRBV25-1 | CASNIGPLGGELFF | TGTGCCAGCAATATCGGACCTTTGGGCGGGGAGCTGTTTTTT